These 3 T cell receptor beta chains share one sample of origin, sequenced in a study of response to subunit inactivated influenza vaccine. MiXCR, applied by TCRdb to the RT-PCR reads, yields one record per CDR3 protein. The sample includes roughly 700,000 distinct CDR3 sequences, more than 11% of them seen just once. The sample here was PBMCs from blood, taken around 15 days before vaccination. Receptor source: a man aged 45-65 years who received an inactivated influenza vaccine.

In this sample, this clonotype turned up a few times. The genes are TRBV29-1 and TRBJ2-1; 11 bases align to TRBD2. The germline CDR1 and CDR2 sequences are SQVTM and ANQGSEA. This CDR3 contains 13 residues. Unmatched junction bases numbered 2, after V lost 5 bases and J lost 5 bases. This CDR3 is CSVILAGDNEQFF. The CDR3 bases are TGCAGCGTTATACTAGCGGGAGACAATGAGCAGTTCTTC.

Only a few counts were recorded for this clonotype. The V gene is TRBV29-1, the J gene TRBJ2-2, with no clear D. V lost 7 bases to trimming and J lost 1 base, with 19 bases between them. The CDR3 runs 16 residues. In germline, CDR1 is SQVTM, CDR2 ANQGSEA. As DNA, the CDR3 is TGCAGCGCACTGAGAGGCCCCCAGCTGAACACCGGGGAGCTGTTTTTT. Residues: CSALRGPQLNTGELFF.

The V and J genes are TRBV7-8 and TRBJ2-7, with D perhaps TRBD1 (5 bases). The length of the CDR3 is 16 residues. From germline, CDR1 is SGHVS and CDR2 FQNEAQ. Trimming cost V 2 bases and J 3 bases, with 17 bases left between them. CDR3 in amino acids: CASSLLTRQSYYEQYF. CDR3 DNA: TGTGCCAGCAGCTTATTAACCCGACAGAGCTACTACGAGCAGTACTTC.